A selection of T cell receptor beta chains follows, all from one sample in a study of beta chain features in type 1 diabetes. Data came from immunoSEQ multiplex PCR; TCRdb stores just in-frame clones and leaves some out. The sample consists of about 260,000 clones, roughly two thirds of them appearing once. The sequenced material came from naive CD4+ T cells from blood. The receptors originated from a man aged 30 to 39 in good health. The CDR3 runs from the conserved cysteine through the conserved F or W. The D gene is left open where the match is weak. Clone size is not always given. Where it is, it says once, few, many or a class for expanded clones.

CDR3 protein: CASSVREGPYNEQFF
CDR3 DNA: TGTGCCAGCAGCGTCCGGGAGGGCCCCTACAATGAGCAGTTCTTC
J gene: TRBJ2-1
D gene: TRBD2
V gene: TRBV9
clone size: .

CDR3 protein: CAWSRGIYGYTF
CDR3 DNA: TGTGCCTGGAGCAGGGGTATCTATGGCTACACCTTC
J gene: TRBJ1-2
D gene: .
V gene: TRBV30
clone size: few

CDR3 protein: CAWSVTGGTDTQYF
CDR3 DNA: TGTGCCTGGAGTGTGACGGGTGGGACAGATACGCAGTATTTT
J gene: TRBJ2-3
D gene: .
V gene: TRBV30
clone size: .

CDR3 protein: CASSPLGQGTDTQYF
CDR3 DNA: TGTGCCAGCTCACCGCTAGGACAGGGCACAGATACGCAGTATTTT
J gene: TRBJ2-3
D gene: TRBD1
V gene: TRBV18
clone size: .

CDR3 protein: CASSTGLAAGTDTQYF
CDR3 DNA: TGTGCCAGCAGCACGGGACTAGCGGCGGGGACAGATACGCAGTATTTT
J gene: TRBJ2-3
D gene: TRBD2
V gene: TRBV7-2
clone size: .

CDR3 protein: CASTGTPYEQYF
CDR3 DNA: TGTGCCAGCACCGGGACACCCTACGAGCAGTACTTC
J gene: TRBJ2-7
D gene: .
V gene: TRBV2
clone size: few

CDR3 protein: CASSLAGGSLYEQYF
CDR3 DNA: TGCGCCAGCAGCTTGGCCGGCGGGAGCCTCTACGAGCAGTACTTC
J gene: TRBJ2-7
D gene: TRBD2
V gene: TRBV5-1
clone size: .

CDR3 protein: CSVEAGTSGYNEQFF
CDR3 DNA: TGCAGCGTTGAGGCCGGGACTAGCGGTTACAATGAGCAGTTCTTC
J gene: TRBJ2-1
D gene: TRBD2
V gene: TRBV29-1
clone size: .

CDR3 protein: CSVEGPGNYGYTF
CDR3 DNA: TGCAGCGTCGAGGGCCCGGGTAACTATGGCTACACCTTC
J gene: TRBJ1-2
D gene: .
V gene: TRBV29-1
clone size: few

CDR3 protein: CASVGLAGGRDTQYF
CDR3 DNA: TGTGCCAGCGTCGGACTAGCGGGAGGGCGGGATACGCAGTATTTT
J gene: TRBJ2-3
D gene: TRBD2
V gene: TRBV2
clone size: .

CDR3 protein: CASSLGLDTYEQYF
CDR3 DNA: TGTGCCAGCAGCTTGGGACTTGATACCTACGAGCAGTACTTC
J gene: TRBJ2-7
D gene: .
V gene: TRBV5-4
clone size: .

CDR3 protein: CAWSVGLAGGNEQFF
CDR3 DNA: TGTGCCTGGAGTGTGGGACTAGCGGGGGGTAATGAGCAGTTCTTC
J gene: TRBJ2-1
D gene: TRBD2
V gene: TRBV30
clone size: .

CDR3 protein: CSARGTGELFF
CDR3 DNA: TGCAGTGCTAGAGGGACCGGGGAGCTGTTTTTT
J gene: TRBJ2-2
D gene: .
V gene: TRBV20-1
clone size: .

CDR3 protein: CSVVTKQGRSYNEQFF
CDR3 DNA: TGCAGCGTCGTTACCAAACAGGGGAGGTCCTACAATGAGCAGTTCTTC
J gene: TRBJ2-1
D gene: .
V gene: TRBV29-1
clone size: .

CDR3 protein: CAWNPGLAGYNEQFF
CDR3 DNA: TGTGCCTGGAACCCGGGACTAGCGGGTTACAATGAGCAGTTCTTC
J gene: TRBJ2-1
D gene: TRBD2
V gene: TRBV30
clone size: .

CDR3 protein: CAWSGQGGQPQHF
CDR3 DNA: TGTGCCTGGAGTGGACAGGGTGGTCAGCCCCAGCATTTT
J gene: TRBJ1-5
D gene: TRBD1
V gene: TRBV30
clone size: .

CDR3 protein: CASTLVGEQFF
CDR3 DNA: TGTGCCAGCACTCTAGTGGGCGAGCAGTTCTTC
J gene: TRBJ2-1
D gene: .
V gene: TRBV2
clone size: .

CDR3 protein: CASSHTVRNYGYTF
CDR3 DNA: TGCGCCAGCAGTCATACCGTAAGGAACTATGGCTACACCTTC
J gene: TRBJ1-2
D gene: .
V gene: TRBV23-1
clone size: few

CDR3 protein: CASASSGRAVDEQFF
CDR3 DNA: TGCGCCAGCGCGTCCAGCGGGAGGGCGGTTGATGAGCAGTTCTTC
J gene: TRBJ2-1
D gene: TRBD2
V gene: TRBV5-1
clone size: .

CDR3 protein: CASSQDKGQPQHF
CDR3 DNA: TGCGCCAGCAGCCAAGATAAGGGTCAGCCCCAGCATTTT
J gene: TRBJ1-5
D gene: .
V gene: TRBV4-3
clone size: .

CDR3 protein: CASSVDRTDTQYF
CDR3 DNA: TGTGCCAGCAGCGTAGACCGCACAGATACGCAGTATTTT
J gene: TRBJ2-3
D gene: .
V gene: TRBV9
clone size: .

CDR3 protein: CASTSPGREQFF
CDR3 DNA: TGTGCCAGCACCTCCCCGGGCAGGGAGCAGTTCTTC
J gene: TRBJ2-1
D gene: .
V gene: TRBV6-5
clone size: .

CDR3 protein: CATKKGAYNEQFF
CDR3 DNA: TGTGCCACGAAGAAGGGCGCGTACAATGAGCAGTTCTTC
J gene: TRBJ2-1
D gene: .
V gene: TRBV30
clone size: .

CDR3 protein: CASSSRTGGTGELFF
CDR3 DNA: TGTGCCAGTAGTTCTCGGACAGGGGGCACCGGGGAGCTGTTTTTT
J gene: TRBJ2-2
D gene: TRBD1
V gene: TRBV19
clone size: .

CDR3 protein: CAWSVQTSKPQHF
CDR3 DNA: TGTGCCTGGAGTGTTCAGACATCCAAGCCCCAGCATTTT
J gene: TRBJ1-5
D gene: .
V gene: TRBV30
clone size: .

CDR3 protein: CASGTGGEDTQYF
CDR3 DNA: TGTGCCAGCGGAACGGGGGGAGAAGATACGCAGTATTTT
J gene: TRBJ2-3
D gene: TRBD2
V gene: TRBV2
clone size: .

CDR3 protein: CSVESLMNTEAFF
CDR3 DNA: TGCAGCGTTGAGTCTCTAATGAACACTGAAGCTTTCTTT
J gene: TRBJ1-1
D gene: .
V gene: TRBV29-1
clone size: few

CDR3 protein: CSVRKGSSTDTQYF
CDR3 DNA: TGCAGCGTTAGGAAGGGGTCTAGCACAGATACGCAGTATTTT
J gene: TRBJ2-3
D gene: .
V gene: TRBV29-1
clone size: .

CDR3 protein: CASSVHRGEDYGYTF
CDR3 DNA: TGTGCCAGCAGTGTCCACAGGGGAGAGGACTATGGCTACACCTTC
J gene: TRBJ1-2
D gene: TRBD1
V gene: TRBV2
clone size: once

CDR3 protein: CASSQDSLVEQFF
CDR3 DNA: TGCGCCAGCAGCCAAGATTCGCTTGTTGAGCAGTTCTTC
J gene: TRBJ2-1
D gene: .
V gene: TRBV4-1
clone size: few

CDR3 protein: CAWADPYEQYF
CDR3 DNA: TGTGCCTGGGCCGACCCTTACGAGCAGTACTTC
J gene: TRBJ2-7
D gene: .
V gene: TRBV30
clone size: few

CDR3 protein: CAWRQLTYEQYF
CDR3 DNA: TGTGCCTGGAGACAGCTGACCTACGAGCAGTACTTC
J gene: TRBJ2-7
D gene: .
V gene: TRBV30
clone size: .

CDR3 protein: CASSDINSGNTIYF
CDR3 DNA: TGTGCCAGCAGTGACATCAACTCTGGAAACACCATATATTTT
J gene: TRBJ1-3
D gene: .
V gene: TRBV25-1
clone size: .

CDR3 protein: CSVDQGAGETQYF
CDR3 DNA: TGCAGCGTTGATCAGGGGGCGGGAGAGACCCAGTACTTC
J gene: TRBJ2-5
D gene: TRBD1
V gene: TRBV29-1
clone size: .

CDR3 protein: CASSSDLTSGTYEQYF
CDR3 DNA: TGTGCCAGCAGCTCAGACTTGACTAGCGGTACCTACGAGCAGTACTTC
J gene: TRBJ2-7
D gene: TRBD2
V gene: TRBV7-2
clone size: .

CDR3 protein: CASSRNLGTVEAFF
CDR3 DNA: TGTGCCAGCAGTCGCAACCTGGGAACGGTTGAAGCTTTCTTT
J gene: TRBJ1-1
D gene: .
V gene: TRBV6-5
clone size: .

CDR3 protein: CAISEGDRANEKLFF
CDR3 DNA: TGTGCCATCAGTGAGGGGGATCGGGCTAATGAAAAACTGTTTTTT
J gene: TRBJ1-4
D gene: .
V gene: TRBV10-3
clone size: .

CDR3 protein: CASSLALGQGSGELFF
CDR3 DNA: TGTGCCAGCAGCTTGGCCTTGGGACAGGGGTCCGGGGAGCTGTTTTTT
J gene: TRBJ2-2
D gene: TRBD1
V gene: TRBV5-4
clone size: .

CDR3 protein: CASSSSDGPNTEAFF
CDR3 DNA: TGTGCCAGCAGCTCCTCAGACGGACCCAACACTGAAGCTTTCTTT
J gene: TRBJ1-1
D gene: .
V gene: TRBV7-9
clone size: .

CDR3 protein: CSVELSSGRSDEQFF
CDR3 DNA: TGCAGCGTGGAGTTAAGTAGCGGGAGAAGCGATGAGCAGTTCTTC
J gene: TRBJ2-1
D gene: TRBD2
V gene: TRBV29-1
clone size: few